Presented here are 23 T cell receptor beta chains from one specimen sequenced in a study of T cells expressing NK-cell markers. One entry per CDR3 protein, without DNA, is what TCRdb gives after re-calling the 5' RACE reads. This sample's table reports around 380,000 distinct CDR3 sequences. The material sequenced was blood T cells: a sorted CD56 or NKG2C T cell subset, CD4+ or CD8+ T cells, or bulk PBMC T cells (not recorded which). The receptors shown here come from a woman between 45 and 60 years old in good health.

The chain is built from TRBV5-1 and TRBJ1-1. Per the germline V gene, CDR1 is SGHRS and CDR2 is YFSETQ. CDR3 length equals 14 residues. The CDR3 loop is CASSSPERNTEAFF.

The chain combines TRBV11-1 with TRBJ2-5; TCRdb indicates TRBD1, and absent DNA this call remains unverified. CDR3 length equals 16 residues. The germline CDR1 and CDR2 sequences are SGHAT and FQDESV (reference sequence). The CDR3 protein is CASSLEGTAFQETQYF.

This sequence joins TRBV4-2 and TRBJ2-1; TCRdb's D gene call, TRBD2, goes unchecked for lack of DNA. Germline CDR1 is LGHNA and CDR2 is YNFKEQ. This CDR3 region has 15 residues. The CDR3 sequence is CASSQELAESNEQFF.

The rearrangement uses TRBV7-3 and TRBJ1-4; the TCRdb call, TRBD1, lacks DNA for checking. Per the germline V gene, CDR1 is SGHTA and CDR2 is FQGTGA. CDR3 length: 16 amino acids. The CDR3 spells CASRRDRGPANEKLFF.

The chain couples TRBV15 to TRBJ2-1; lacking DNA, the TRBD2 call made by TCRdb goes unchecked. CDR3 size: 16 residues. Germline-derived CDR1 and CDR2 are LNHNV and YYDKDF (reference sequence). The CDR3: CATSRDRSGRDDEQFF. Full variable domain (missing parts from reference TRBV15 and TRBJ2-1): DAMVIQNPRYQVTQFGKPVTLSCSQTLNHNVMYWYQQKSSQAPKLLFHYYDKDFNNEADTPDNFQSRRPNTSFCFLDIRSPGLGDTAMYLCATSRDRSGRDDEQFFGPGTRLTVL.

The J gene is TRBJ2-2, the V gene TRBV25-1; TCRdb names TRBD2, which stays unverified in the absence of DNA. The CDR3 spans 15 residues. Germline V gene data show CDR1 as MGHDK and CDR2 as SYGVNS. CDR3 protein: CASSDREVMAGELFF.

V usage is TRBV10-2 and J usage is TRBJ2-5; TCRdb proposes TRBD2, but this gene call is untestable without DNA. Germline V gives CDR1 WSHSY, CDR2 SAAADI. This CDR3 contains 12 residues. CDR3: CASEDGGETQYF.

The chain links TRBV5-4 to TRBJ2-3; as DNA is missing, the TRBD2 call by TCRdb cannot be tested. The CDR3 contains 16 residues. CDR1 and CDR2 from the germline V gene are SGHNT and YYREEE (reference sequence). CDR3: CASSKTAARRGDTQYF.

The V gene is TRBV11-2, the J gene TRBJ2-6; there is no DNA to check the TCRdb D call of TRBD1. The CDR3 consists of 16 residues. Germline CDR1 SGHAT, CDR2 FQNNGV. The CDR3 is CASSLSVPGGANVLTF.

The V call is TRBV6-6, the J call TRBJ2-2; the TRBD1 assignment by TCRdb is unverifiable without DNA. The CDR3 runs to 15 residues. The germline V gene has CDR1 MNHNY and CDR2 SVGAGI (reference sequence). The CDR3 loop is CASSWTGTNTGELFF.

The rearrangement uses TRBV25-1 and TRBJ1-5. The CDR3 has 13 residues. In germline, CDR1 is MGHDK, CDR2 SYGVNS. CDR3 region: CASSELNSQPQHF. The whole variable domain, filled in from reference TRBV25-1 and TRBJ1-5, reads EADIYQTPRYLVIGTGKKITLECSQTMGHDKMYWYQQDPGMELHLIHYSYGVNSTEKGDLSSESTVSRIRTEHFPLTLESARPSHTSQYLCASSELNSQPQHFGDGTRLSIL.

The chain is built from TRBV6-5 and TRBJ2-7; TCRdb gives TRBD1 as the D gene, but with no DNA this cannot be confirmed. Germline CDR1 and CDR2: MNHEY and SVGAGI. The CDR3 has 16 amino acids. Here the CDR3 reads CASSKGQGGLSYEQYF.

The chain carries TRBV20-1 and TRBJ2-5; TCRdb picks TRBD1, but there is no DNA to check that call. The length of the CDR3 is 13 residues. CDR1 and CDR2 from the germline V gene are DFQATT and SNEGSKA (reference sequence). The CDR3 region is CSARGPRLGTQYF.

The chain has TRBV20-1 and TRBJ1-1; TCRdb's D call, TRBD1, is unchecked because there is no DNA. The CDR3 spans 11 residues. Germline V CDR1 and CDR2: DFQATT, SNEGSKA (reference sequence). CDR3 loop: CSARDRTQAFF.

This chain uses TRBV5-1 with TRBJ1-6; TCRdb picks TRBD1, but there is no DNA to check that call. The CDR3 spans 15 residues. The V gene's germline CDR1 is SGHRS and CDR2 YFSETQ. The CDR3 protein is CASSPDGRRGSPLHF.

The genes are TRBV11-2 and TRBJ2-7. This CDR3 has 12 residues. Germline values: CDR1 SGHAT, CDR2 FQNNGV. The CDR3 protein is CASGQGPNEQYF.

The genes are TRBV14 and TRBJ2-3; TCRdb picks TRBD1, but there is no DNA to check that call. There are 14 residues in the CDR3. The V gene's germline CDR1 is SGHDN and CDR2 FVKESK. The CDR3 loop is CASSHRVSTDTQYF.

V usage is TRBV7-2 and J usage is TRBJ2-7. CDR3 length equals 13 residues. CDR1 SGHTA and CDR2 FQGNSA come from the germline V gene. The CDR3 here is CASSLLASYEQYF.

This chain joins TRBV5-1 and TRBJ1-1. Germline V gene lookup returns CDR1 SGHRS and CDR2 YFSETQ. The CDR3 covers 13 residues. The chain's CDR3 is CASSPSFGLTAFF.

V gene TRBV21-1 combines with J gene TRBJ1-5. TRBV21-1 represents a pseudogene. The CDR3 totals 14 residues. The chain's CDR3 is CASSKPGSNQPQHF.

The chain has TRBV7-7 and TRBJ2-2; TCRdb's D call, TRBD1, is unchecked because there is no DNA. This CDR3 spans 16 amino acids. Per germline, CDR1 SSHAT and CDR2 FNYEAQ (reference sequence). CDR3 amino acids: CASSPGTGAGTGELFF.

The CDR3 region is CASSSQGDSGNTIYF. The chain couples TRBV5-1 to TRBJ1-3; TCRdb reports TRBD1, a call that lacks DNA to check it against. Germline CDR1 SGHRS, CDR2 YFSETQ. This CDR3 contains 15 residues.

This CDR3 reads CASSLGTSGKVRTDTQYF. The V gene is TRBV7-9, the J gene TRBJ2-3; TCRdb's D gene call, TRBD2, goes unchecked for lack of DNA. The CDR3 contains 18 residues. CDR1 is SEHNR and CDR2 is FQNEAQ in the germline V gene (reference sequence).